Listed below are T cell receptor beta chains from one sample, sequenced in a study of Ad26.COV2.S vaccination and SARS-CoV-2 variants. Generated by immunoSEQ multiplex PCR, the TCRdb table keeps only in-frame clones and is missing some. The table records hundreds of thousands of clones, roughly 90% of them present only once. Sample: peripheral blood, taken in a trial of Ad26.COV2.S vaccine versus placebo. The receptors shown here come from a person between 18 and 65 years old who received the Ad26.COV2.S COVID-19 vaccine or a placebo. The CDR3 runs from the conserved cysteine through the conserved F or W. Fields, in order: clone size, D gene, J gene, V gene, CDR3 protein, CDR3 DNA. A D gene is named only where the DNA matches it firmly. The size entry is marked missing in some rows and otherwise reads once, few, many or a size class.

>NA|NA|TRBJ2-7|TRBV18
CASSQVAYEQYF
TGTGCCAGCTCACAGGTCGCCTACGAGCAGTACTTC
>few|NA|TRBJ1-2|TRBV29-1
CSVERGVIGYGYTF
TGCAGCGTTGAACGGGGGGTAATTGGTTATGGCTACACCTTC
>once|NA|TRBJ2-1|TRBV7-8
CASSLGVVRNEQFF
TGTGCCAGCAGCTTAGGGGTTGTCCGCAATGAGCAGTTCTTC
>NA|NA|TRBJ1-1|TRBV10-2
CASSRGPEAFF
TGCGCCAGCAGTCGGGGGCCTGAAGCTTTCTTT
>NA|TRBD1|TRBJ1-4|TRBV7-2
CASSPDRGRVEKLFF
TGTGCCAGCAGCCCCGACAGGGGGCGGGTTGAAAAACTGTTTTTT
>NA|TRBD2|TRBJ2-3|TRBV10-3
CAITRGGSGASSTDTQYF
TGTGCCATCACCAGAGGGGGTAGCGGGGCCTCTAGCACAGATACGCAGTATTTT
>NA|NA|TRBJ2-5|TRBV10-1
CASSGVGDRKETQYF
TGCGCCAGCAGCGGAGTGGGGGACCGCAAAGAGACCCAGTACTTC
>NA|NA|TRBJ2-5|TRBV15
CATSRERGQQETQYF
TGTGCCACCAGCAGAGAAAGAGGTCAACAAGAGACCCAGTACTTC
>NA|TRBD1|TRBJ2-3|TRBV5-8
CASSSGQTSTDTQYF
TGTGCCAGCAGCTCGGGACAGACATCCACAGATACGCAGTATTTT
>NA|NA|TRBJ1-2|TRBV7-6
CASSLGTDYGYTF
TGTGCCAGCAGCTTAGGGACTGACTATGGCTACACCTTC
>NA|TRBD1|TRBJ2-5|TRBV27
CASSLKGQGFWAQYF
TGTGCCAGCAGTTTAAAGGGACAGGGTTTTTGGGCCCAGTACTTC
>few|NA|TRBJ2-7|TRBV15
CATSRDRQYEQYF
TGTGCCACCAGCAGAGATCGACAGTACGAGCAGTACTTC
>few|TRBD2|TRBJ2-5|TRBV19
CASSLGTSGKETQYF
TGTGCCAGTAGTCTCGGGACTAGCGGGAAAGAGACCCAGTACTTC
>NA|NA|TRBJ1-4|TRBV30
CAWSHRETSTTNEKLFF
TGTGCCTGGAGCCACAGGGAAACTAGCACAACTAATGAAAAACTGTTTTTT
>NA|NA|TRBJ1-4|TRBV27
CASSLIGAEGEKLFF
TGTGCCAGCAGTTTAATCGGGGCTGAGGGTGAAAAACTGTTTTTT
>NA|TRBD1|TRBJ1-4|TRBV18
CASSRSDGQGKLFF
TGTGCCAGCTCACGCTCGGACGGACAGGGGAAACTGTTTTTT
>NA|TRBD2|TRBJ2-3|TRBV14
CASSQVIIAGGPVMDTQYF
TGTGCCAGCAGCCAAGTGATAATAGCGGGAGGGCCGGTGATGGATACGCAGTATTTT
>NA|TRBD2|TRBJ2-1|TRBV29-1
CSVEKGGRGSYNEQFF
TGCAGCGTTGAAAAGGGCGGGAGGGGATCGTACAATGAGCAGTTCTTC
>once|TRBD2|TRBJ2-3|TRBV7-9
CASSSGLAGVADAQYF
TGTGCCAGCAGCTCGGGACTAGCGGGAGTAGCAGATGCGCAGTATTTT
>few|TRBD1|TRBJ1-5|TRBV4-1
CASSETGGGNSNQPQHF
TGCGCCAGCAGCGAGACAGGGGGAGGGAATAGCAATCAGCCCCAGCATTTT
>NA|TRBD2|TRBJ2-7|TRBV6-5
CASSYLYGGAYEQYF
TGTGCCAGCAGTTACCTATACGGGGGGGCCTACGAGCAGTACTTC
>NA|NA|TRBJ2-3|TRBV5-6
CASSRRTTPSTDTQYF
TGTGCCAGCAGCCGCCGGACCACCCCTAGCACAGATACGCAGTATTTT
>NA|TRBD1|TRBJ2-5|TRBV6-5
CASSYQDRVETQYF
TGTGCCAGCAGTTACCAGGACAGGGTAGAGACCCAGTACTTC
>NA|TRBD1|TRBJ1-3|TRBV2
CASRDRASAGNTIYF
TGTGCCAGCAGAGACAGGGCTTCTGCTGGAAACACCATATATTTT
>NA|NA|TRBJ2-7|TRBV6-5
CATRSTRLEQYF
TGTGCCACCCGAAGCACAAGACTCGAGCAGTACTTC
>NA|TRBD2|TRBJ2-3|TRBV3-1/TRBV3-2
CASSSRGGTDTQYF
TGTGCCAGCAGCTCTCGGGGGGGAACAGATACGCAGTATTTT
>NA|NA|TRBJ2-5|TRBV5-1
CASSVLTGQETQYF
TGCGCCAGCAGCGTACTTACCGGGCAAGAGACCCAGTACTTC
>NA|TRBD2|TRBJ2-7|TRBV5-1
CASSLEGLAFEQYF
TGCGCCAGCAGCTTGGAAGGACTAGCGTTCGAGCAGTACTTC
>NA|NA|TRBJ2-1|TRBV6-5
CASSYGRGKGNEQFF
TGTGCCAGCAGTTACGGGCGGGGTAAAGGGAATGAGCAGTTCTTC
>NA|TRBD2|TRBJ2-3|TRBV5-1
CASSFSGGPTSSTDTQYF
TGCGCCAGCAGCTTTAGCGGGGGGCCGACCTCTAGCACAGATACGCAGTATTTT
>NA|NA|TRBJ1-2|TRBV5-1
CASSFDRGDGYTF
TGCGCCAGCAGCTTTGATAGGGGTGATGGCTACACCTTC
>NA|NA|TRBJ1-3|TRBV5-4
CASSSSGGGNTIYF
TGTGCCAGCAGCTCCTCGGGGGGAGGAAACACCATATATTTT
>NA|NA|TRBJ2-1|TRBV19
CASRGVGAPSEQFF
TGTGCCAGTAGGGGAGTGGGGGCCCCGTCGGAGCAGTTCTTC
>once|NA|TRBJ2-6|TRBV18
CASSPTGGANVLTF
TGTGCCAGCTCTCCCACAGGAGGGGCCAACGTCCTGACTTTC
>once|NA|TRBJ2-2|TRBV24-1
CATSDHAKGGSSLGELFF
TGTGCCACCAGTGATCACGCAAAAGGAGGGTCTTCCCTCGGGGAGCTGTTTTTT
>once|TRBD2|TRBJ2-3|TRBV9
CASSPSGGSFPDTQYF
TGTGCCAGCAGCCCCTCGGGCGGGAGCTTTCCAGATACGCAGTATTTT
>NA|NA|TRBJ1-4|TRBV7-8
CASSLRGINSGEKLFF
TGTGCCAGCAGCTTAAGGGGAATCAATTCGGGTGAAAAACTGTTTTTT
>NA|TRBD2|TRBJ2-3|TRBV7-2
CASSPWGAGNVDTQYF
TGTGCCAGCAGCCCGTGGGGAGCGGGAAACGTAGATACGCAGTATTTT
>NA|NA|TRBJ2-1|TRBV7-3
CASSSARASYNEQFF
TGTGCCAGCAGCTCCGCAAGGGCTTCCTACAATGAGCAGTTCTTC
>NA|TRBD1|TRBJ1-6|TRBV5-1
CASSLGGQRYNSPLHF
TGCGCCAGCAGCTTGGGGGGACAGCGCTATAATTCACCCCTCCACTTT
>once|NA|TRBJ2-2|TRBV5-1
CASSLTGSGTGELFF
TGCGCCAGCAGCTTGACAGGGTCGGGGACCGGGGAGCTGTTTTTT
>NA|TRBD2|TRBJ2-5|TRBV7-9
CASSLGGGPHETQYF
TGTGCCAGCAGCTTAGGGGGAGGGCCGCATGAGACCCAGTACTTC
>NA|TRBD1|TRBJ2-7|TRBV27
CASSSPGQGKYEQYF
TGTGCCAGCAGCTCGCCGGGACAGGGGAAATACGAGCAGTACTTC
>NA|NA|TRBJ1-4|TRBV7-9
CASSLEMGAQGREKLFF
TGTGCCAGCAGCTTAGAGATGGGGGCCCAAGGACGAGAAAAACTGTTTTTT
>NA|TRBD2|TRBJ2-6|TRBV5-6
CASRGGHNSGANVLTF
TGTGCCAGCCGGGGGGGCCATAACTCTGGGGCCAACGTCCTGACTTTC
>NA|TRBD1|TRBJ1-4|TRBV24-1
CATSDPTGGEDEKLFF
TGTGCCACCAGTGATCCTACAGGGGGCGAGGATGAAAAACTGTTTTTT
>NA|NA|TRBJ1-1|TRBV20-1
CSATGDFEAFF
TGCAGTGCTACAGGCGATTTTGAAGCTTTCTTT
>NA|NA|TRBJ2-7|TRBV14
CASSQGPVTEQYF
TGTGCCAGCAGCCAAGGACCCGTGACAGAGCAGTACTTC
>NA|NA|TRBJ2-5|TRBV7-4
CASSSYSGLGGETQYF
TGTGCCAGCAGCTCATACTCCGGGCTGGGGGGAGAGACCCAGTACTTC
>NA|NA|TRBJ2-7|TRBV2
CASSAILAALEEQYF
TGTGCCAGCAGTGCTATACTAGCTGCGCTAGAGGAGCAGTACTTC
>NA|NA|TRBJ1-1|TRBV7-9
CASSSSGGSEAFF
TGTGCCAGCAGCTCATCCGGGGGGTCTGAAGCTTTCTTT
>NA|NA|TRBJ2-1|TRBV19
CASRRSTYNEQFF
TGTGCCAGTCGCAGATCGACCTACAATGAGCAGTTCTTC